What follows is one T cell receptor beta chain and its context. This entry belongs to a study of blood T cell repertoires in COVID-19. The overall study: COVID-19 samples, acute and convalescent, were from the United States, Italy and Spain.

There are 16 residues in the CDR3. The V and J ends lost 3 bases and 0 bases, in that order; junction bases with no gene match: 5. CDR1 is MGHDK, CDR2 SYGVNS, per germline. In the authors' methods: By means of reference gene primer amplification, nucleated cell counts were estimated. Assay used: immunoSEQ multiplex PCR; TCRdb lists only in-frame clones, some missing. V, J and clone size derive from that table, while D and trimming were established from the DNA sequence. The top ten clones hold approximately 0.86% of a sample with fewer than 150,000 clones, around 64% of them seen once. The source of this sequence is a human donor with acute or convalescent COVID-19. The donor label of this sample is uncertain. This chain links TRBV25-1 with TRBJ1-3; 7 nucleotides align to TRBD1. Sample: peripheral blood. The CDR3 is CASSDDRELSGNTIYF. CDR3 DNA sequence: TGTGCCAGCAGTGATGACAGGGAACTCTCTGGAAACACCATATATTTT. The full variable domain, completed using reference TRBV25-1 and TRBJ1-3, is EADIYQTPRYLVIGTGKKITLECSQTMGHDKMYWYQQDPGMELHLIHYSYGVNSTEKGDLSSESTVSRIRTEHFPLTLESARPSHTSQYLCASSDDRELSGNTIYFGEGSWLTVV.